This T cell receptor (beta chain) was documented in a study of T cell responses to AZD1222 COVID-19 vaccine. Study-level findings and limits: Donors, mostly white British, included more females; clonal diversity was possibly underestimated. The study found Spike-specific TCR breadth and depth rose after two AZD1222 doses.

This CDR3 comprises 13 residues. Germline-derived CDR1 and CDR2 are MNHEY and SMNVEV (reference sequence). The V gene end was trimmed by 11 bases and the J gene end by 0 bases; junction bases not matched to a gene: 7. Some clones are missing from TCRdb's copy, which holds only in-frame ones; the method was immunoSEQ multiplex PCR. The repertoire holds 150,000 to 200,000 clones, 85% to 95% seen once, with about 1% in the top ten. With respect to this clone: No antigen is known for it.

The chain carries TRBV27 and TRBJ2-7, with 7 bases fitting TRBD1. The sequence derives from an adult who received the MenACWY meningococcal vaccine as a control. The sequences come from peripheral blood, collected 28 days after the second dose of the MenACWY control vaccine. CDR3 bases: TGTGCCCAGGTCCGGGACAGCTCCTACGAGCAGTACTTC. This codes for CAQVRDSSYEQYF.